This T cell receptor beta chain was documented in a study of blood T cell repertoires in COVID-19. As for the study in general: Material from acute and convalescent COVID-19 was sourced from the United States, Italy and Spain. Sample material is recorded as cDNA or gDNA derived from T cells, B-cell-depleted T cells, or PBMCs.

In the authors' methods: The authors estimated nucleated cell counts from reference gene primer amplification. Sequenced by immunoSEQ multiplex PCR; TCRdb stores in-frame clones only, minus some. Clone size and the V and J calls come from that table; the DNA yielded D and trimming. The profile shows approximately 260,000 clones, around 90% of them singletons. Concerning this clone: An end of the junction does not agree with germline; a read error may underlie this.

Germline CDR1 is ENHRY and CDR2 is SYGVKD. The CDR3 has 15 residues. The source of this sequence is a man in his fifties or sixties with acute or convalescent COVID-19. The sample comprised peripheral blood. This chain links TRBV10-3 with TRBJ2-2, with TRBD1 identical over 7 bases. CDR3 sequence (DNA): TGTGCCATCACTCACACAGGGGACCGCACCCGGGAGCTGTTTTTT. This sequence encodes CAITHTGDRTRELFF.